This T cell receptor (beta chain) was found in a study of blood T cell repertoires in COVID-19. In the study overall: Samples came from the United States, Italy and Spain, spanning acute and convalescent COVID-19. PBMCs, B-cell-depleted T cells, or T cells provided the cDNA or gDNA that made up the material.

Seattle patients were enrolled during active infection and followed longitudinally. The ends were cut back, 4 bases at V and 0 bases at J, with 25 bases in the middle. Germline V gene sequence: CDR1 MNHEY, CDR2 SVGEGT. The CDR3 loop spans 19 amino acids. Sequencing used immunoSEQ multiplex PCR; TCRdb keeps in-frame clones, though not all of them. The sample records about 220,000 clones, around four fifths being singletons. Material: peripheral blood. The chain employs TRBV6-2 or TRBV6-3 and TRBJ2-7; D might be TRBD2 (6 bases). The source of this sequence is an older woman with COVID-19, enrolled during active disease. The CDR3 nucleotides are TGTGCCAGCAGTTTCAGCCGGGTAGTAGGCGGAGGGGTCTCCTACGAGCAGTACTTC. Encoded protein: CASSFSRVVGGGVSYEQYF.